The 12 T cell receptor beta chains in this list originate from one sample, sequenced in a study of blood T cell repertoires in COVID-19. Sequencing used immunoSEQ multiplex PCR; TCRdb keeps in-frame clones, though not all of them. The top ten clones hold approximately 1.2% of a sample with about 430,000 clones, 75% to 90% of them seen once. The sequenced material came from PBMCs or T cells enriched from blood (not recorded which). These receptors came from a man aged 30-40 years who had recovered from COVID-19.

The chain joins TRBV19 to TRBJ1-2; weak D call: TRBD1 (5 bases). V was trimmed by 4 bases and J by 4 bases, leaving 13 bases between them. This CDR3 region has 14 residues. The germline V gene has CDR1 LNHDA and CDR2 SQIVND (reference sequence). The CDR3 spells CASSRADSPYGYTF. CDR3 bases: TGTGCCAGTAGTAGGGCAGACAGCCCCTATGGCTACACCTTC. Filled out from reference TRBV19 and TRBJ1-2, the complete variable domain reads DGGITQSPKYLFRKEGQNVTLSCEQNLNHDAMYWYRQDPGQGLRLIYYSQIVNDFQKGDIAEGYSVSREKKESFPLTVTSAQKNPTAFYLCASSRADSPYGYTFGSGTRLTVV.

The chain couples TRBV10-1 to TRBJ2-7; weak D call: TRBD2 (6 bases). Per the germline V gene, CDR1 is WNHNN and CDR2 is SYGVQD (reference sequence). This CDR3 contains 14 residues. V shed 4 bases and J shed 4 bases, with 14 bases lying between them. The CDR3 region has the DNA TGCGCCAGCAGTGTTGGTGCGGGGCCTTACGAGCAGTACTTC. Protein: CASSVGAGPYEQYF.

The chain combines TRBV30 with TRBJ2-3, with 12 bases matching TRBD2. The CDR3 consists of 16 residues. The germline V gene encodes CDR1 GTSNPN and CDR2 SVGIG (reference sequence). Losses at the gene ends were 6 bases for V and 1 base for J; bases not matched to a gene: 8. CDR3 in DNA: TGTGCCTGTACTAGCGGGAGGACGTCTGGCACAGATACGCAGTATTTT. Residues: CACTSGRTSGTDTQYF.

The chain recombines TRBV19 with TRBJ2-1; TRBD1 agrees at 7 bases. The ends lost 4 bases at V and 10 bases at J; junction bases unmatched: 16. The CDR3 runs to 16 residues. Per germline, CDR1 LNHDA and CDR2 SQIVND (reference sequence). The CDR3 nucleotides read TGTGCCAGTAGTACTTCAAGACAGGGTAGATCGGGGGAGCAGTTCTTC. Its protein is CASSTSRQGRSGEQFF.

As to this clone: Other DNA sequences in the same sample also yield this CDR3. This chain connects TRBV11-2 to TRBJ1-1, with D possibly being TRBD1 (5 bases). V dropped 2 bases and J dropped 1 base, with 5 bases sitting between them. Germline V gene data show CDR1 as SGHAT and CDR2 as FQNNGV. The CDR3 consists of 13 residues. CDR3 sequence: CASSLQGNTEAFF. As DNA, the CDR3 is TGTGCCAGCAGCTTACAGGGGAACACTGAAGCTTTCTTT.

The V and J genes are TRBV19 and TRBJ2-3, with D uncertain. CDR1 LNHDA and CDR2 SQIVND come from the germline V gene (reference sequence). V was shortened by 5 bases and J by 2 bases, with 2 bases between the two germline ends. CDR3 length: 11 amino acids. CDR3 nucleotide sequence: TGTGCCAGTAGTCTCACAGATACGCAGTATTTT. Amino acids: CASSLTDTQYF.

This rearrangement joins TRBV6-4 to TRBJ2-1, with 13 bases that match TRBD2. Germline trimming cut 4 bases from V and 14 bases from J; bases unmatched to any gene: 8. The CDR3 has 14 residues. The germline V gene encodes CDR1 MRHNA and CDR2 SNTAGT. The CDR3: CASSARTSGSPKFF. The CDR3 bases are TGTGCCAGCAGTGCTCGGACTAGCGGGAGCCCCAAGTTCTTC.

The rearrangement links TRBV5-4 to TRBJ2-7, with D tentatively TRBD1 (5 bases). V was clipped by 4 bases and J by 2 bases, with 10 bases between them. The CDR3 length is 13 residues. Per germline, CDR1 SGHNT and CDR2 YYREEE (reference sequence). The CDR3 here is CASSPDTTYEQYF. DNA of the CDR3: TGTGCCAGCAGCCCGGACACCACCTACGAGCAGTACTTC.

V and J are TRBV5-1 and TRBJ1-1, with D maybe TRBD1 (5 bases). V lost 4 bases to trimming and J lost 3 bases, with 16 bases between them. Germline CDR1 SGHRS, CDR2 YFSETQ. This CDR3 contains 15 residues. DNA of the CDR3: TGCGCCAGCAGCCCAGGGTGGGGGGGAGACACTGAAGCTTTCTTT. The encoded protein is CASSPGWGGDTEAFF.

The gene calls are TRBV11-3 and TRBJ1-1, with D tentatively TRBD1 (5 bases). CDR1 is SGHNT, CDR2 YENEEA, per germline. CDR3 length equals 13 residues. Trimming stripped 3 bases from V and 6 bases from J, with 11 bases between. CDR3 sequence reads: CASSLGTSAEAFF. The CDR3 DNA sequence: TGTGCCAGCAGCTTGGGGACTAGTGCTGAAGCTTTCTTT.

The rearrangement uses TRBV19 and TRBJ2-1; 9 nucleotides align to TRBD2. CDR1 and CDR2 from the germline V gene are LNHDA and SQIVND (reference sequence). Germline trimming cut 4 bases from V and 4 bases from J; bases unmatched to any gene: 8. The CDR3 contains 16 residues. CDR3 sequence: CASSTEAGGRYNEQFF. The CDR3, as DNA: TGTGCCAGTAGTACGGAAGCGGGAGGACGGTACAATGAGCAGTTCTTC.

V is TRBV27 and J is TRBJ2-5; the D gene is possibly TRBD2 (6 bases). Germline V CDR1 and CDR2: MNHEY, SMNVEV (reference sequence). This CDR3 is 12 amino acids long. V was cut by 6 bases and J by 5 bases, with 10 bases left in between. The CDR3 here is CASSPGGETQYF. Written as DNA, the CDR3 is TGTGCCAGCAGCCCTGGGGGGGAGACCCAGTACTTC.